This T cell receptor beta chain emerged from a study of blood T cell repertoires in COVID-19. The junction had 8 bases not matched to a gene; V was cut back by 3 bases and J by 3 bases. The CDR3 is 15 residues long. The germline V gene encodes CDR1 MNHEY and CDR2 SVGEGT. Original methodology: By means of reference gene primer amplification, nucleated cell counts were estimated. The assay was immunoSEQ multiplex PCR, and TCRdb's table has in-frame clones only and misses some. V and J calls and clone size are as listed in that table; D and trimming were resolved from the DNA. The table records 140,000 or so clones, 70% to 90% of them present only once.

The sample was peripheral blood. The receptor comes from a human donor with acute or convalescent COVID-19. The donor label of this sample is uncertain. The rearrangement uses TRBV6-2 or TRBV6-3 and TRBJ2-7; 7 bases fit TRBD1. The CDR3 sequence: CASSYSTGTYYEQYF. Written as DNA, the CDR3 is TGTGCCAGCAGTTATTCGACAGGGACCTACTACGAGCAGTACTTC.